This T cell receptor beta chain was identified during a study of beta chain features in type 1 diabetes. Study results and caveats: People with Type 1 diabetes carried modestly yet significantly shorter TCRB CDR3s in all four CD4+ subsets. cDNA-based sequencing might over-represent cells highly expressing TCR. The naive, central memory and Treg TCRB repertoires showed an apparent similarity that was greater among patients than among healthy donors.

This clone appeared a few times. The antigen is not known. TCRB transcripts that were expressed got sequenced, as all of the isolated RNA had been reverse transcribed. Samples of naive, central memory and regulatory T cells yielded a mean of around 4 million reads. Sequenced by immunoSEQ multiplex PCR; TCRdb stores in-frame clones only, minus some. The sample has approximately 260,000 clones; 20% to 25% are singletons. Germline CDR1 is LNHDA and CDR2 is SQIVND (reference sequence). The ends were cut back, 6 bases at V and 3 bases at J, with 14 bases in the middle. The CDR3 has 14 residues. The sequencing input was naive CD4+ T cells from blood. J is TRBJ1-1 and V is TRBV19; D is uncertain. This sequence originates from a woman aged 30 to 39 with type 1 diabetes. The CDR3: CASRPAKRDTEAFF. The CDR3 nucleotides are TGTGCCAGTAGACCTGCTAAGCGGGACACTGAAGCTTTCTTT.